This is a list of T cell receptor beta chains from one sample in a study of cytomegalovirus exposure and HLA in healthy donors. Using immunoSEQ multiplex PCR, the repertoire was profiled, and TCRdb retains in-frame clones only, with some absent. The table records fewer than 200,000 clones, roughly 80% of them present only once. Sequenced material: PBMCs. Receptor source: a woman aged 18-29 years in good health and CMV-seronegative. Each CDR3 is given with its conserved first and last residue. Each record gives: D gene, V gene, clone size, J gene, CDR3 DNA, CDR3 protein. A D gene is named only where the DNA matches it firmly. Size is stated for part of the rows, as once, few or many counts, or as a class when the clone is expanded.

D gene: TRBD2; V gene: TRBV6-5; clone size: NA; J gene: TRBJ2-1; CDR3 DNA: TGTGCCAGCGGGCCGGGACTAGCGGGAGGGGGGCAGTTCTTC; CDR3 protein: CASGPGLAGGGQFF
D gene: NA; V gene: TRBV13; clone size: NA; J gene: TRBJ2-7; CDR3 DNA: TGTGCCAGCAGCACGTCGCGCAGGGTTTCCTACGAGCAGTACTTC; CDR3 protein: CASSTSRRVSYEQYF
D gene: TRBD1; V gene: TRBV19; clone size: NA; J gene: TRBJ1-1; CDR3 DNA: TGTGCCAGTAGTATTTTGAGGACAGGGAACACTGAAGCTTTCTTT; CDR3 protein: CASSILRTGNTEAFF
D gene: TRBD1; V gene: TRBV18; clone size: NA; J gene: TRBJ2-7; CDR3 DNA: TGTGCCAGCTCTCCTATAACAGGGGGGAGCTACGAGCAGTACTTC; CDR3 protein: CASSPITGGSYEQYF
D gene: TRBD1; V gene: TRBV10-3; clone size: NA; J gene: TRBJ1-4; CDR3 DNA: TGTGCCATCAGCACCGGGACAGGGAATGAAAAACTGTTTTTT; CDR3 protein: CAISTGTGNEKLFF
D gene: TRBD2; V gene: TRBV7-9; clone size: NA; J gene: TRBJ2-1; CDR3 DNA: TGTGCCAGCAGCGCACGACTAGCGGGAGGGCGGAATGAGCAGTTCTTC; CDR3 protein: CASSARLAGGRNEQFF
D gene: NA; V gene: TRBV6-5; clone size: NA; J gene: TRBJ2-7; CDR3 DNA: TGTGCCAGCAGTTCGGACACCTACGAGCAGTACTTC; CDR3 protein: CASSSDTYEQYF
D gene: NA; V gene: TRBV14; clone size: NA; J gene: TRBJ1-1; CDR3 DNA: TGTGCCAGCAGCCAAGTCCCAGGTGAAGCTTTCTTT; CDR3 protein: CASSQVPGEAFF
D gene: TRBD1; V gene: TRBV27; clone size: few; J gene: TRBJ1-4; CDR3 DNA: TGTGCCAGCAGCCGGACAGGGGGCTATGAAAAACTGTTTTTT; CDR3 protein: CASSRTGGYEKLFF
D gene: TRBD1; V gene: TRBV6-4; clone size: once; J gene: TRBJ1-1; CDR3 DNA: TGTGCCAGCAGTGACTCATCAGGGGGTGAAGCTTTCTTT; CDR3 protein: CASSDSSGGEAFF
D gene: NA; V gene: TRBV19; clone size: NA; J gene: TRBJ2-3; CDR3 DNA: TGTGCCAGTAGTATACTCCTTGCACGGACAGATACTCAGTATTTT; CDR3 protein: CASSILLARTDTQYF
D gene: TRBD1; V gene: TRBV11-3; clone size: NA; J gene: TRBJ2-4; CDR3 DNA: TGTGCCAGCAGCTTAGGACAGGGCACCATTCAGTACTTC; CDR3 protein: CASSLGQGTIQYF
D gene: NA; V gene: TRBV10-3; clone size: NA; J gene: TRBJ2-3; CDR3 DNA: TGTGCCATCAGTGATGCAGCAGATACGCAGTATTTT; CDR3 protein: CAISDAADTQYF
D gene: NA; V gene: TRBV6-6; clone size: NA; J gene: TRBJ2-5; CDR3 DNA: TGTGCCAGCAGTCCTCGGACAGCCCAAGAGACCCAGTACTTC; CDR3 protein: CASSPRTAQETQYF
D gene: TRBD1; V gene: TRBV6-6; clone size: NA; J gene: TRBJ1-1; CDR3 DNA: TGTGCCAGCAAAGAGGGGGGACAGCAAGCTTTCTTT; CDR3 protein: CASKEGGQQAFF
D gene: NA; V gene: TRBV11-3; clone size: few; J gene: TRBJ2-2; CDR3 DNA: TGTGCCAGAAGGGCGGGACAGATTAACACCGGGGAGCTGTTTTTT; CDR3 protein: CARRAGQINTGELFF
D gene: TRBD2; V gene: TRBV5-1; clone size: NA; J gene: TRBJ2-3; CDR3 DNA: TGCGCCAGCAGCTTGGGGACTAGCGGGCCTTGGTATTTT; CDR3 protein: CASSLGTSGPWYF
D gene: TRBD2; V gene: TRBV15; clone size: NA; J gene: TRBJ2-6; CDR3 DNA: TGTGCCACCAGCAGAGGGGGAACAGTCGGGGGGTCTGGGGCTGGGGCCAACGTCCTGACTTTC; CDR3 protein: CATSRGGTVGGSGAGANVLTF
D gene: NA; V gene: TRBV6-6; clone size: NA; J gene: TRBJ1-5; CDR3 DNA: TGTGCCAGCAGTTCAGGGCTCAATCAGCCCCAGCATTTT; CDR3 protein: CASSSGLNQPQHF
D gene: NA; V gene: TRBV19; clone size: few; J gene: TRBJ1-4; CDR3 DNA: TGTGCCAGTAGCACCGGAGAGAGACTGTTTTTT; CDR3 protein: CASSTGERLFF
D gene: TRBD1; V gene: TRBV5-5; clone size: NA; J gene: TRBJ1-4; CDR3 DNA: TGTGCCAGCAGCGACCCTTCGACAGGGGAGAATGAAAAACTGTTTTTT; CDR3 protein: CASSDPSTGENEKLFF
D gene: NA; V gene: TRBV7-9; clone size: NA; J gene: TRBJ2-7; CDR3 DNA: TGTGCCAGCAGCTTAGCCAATCAGGCTGAGCAGTACTTC; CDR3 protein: CASSLANQAEQYF
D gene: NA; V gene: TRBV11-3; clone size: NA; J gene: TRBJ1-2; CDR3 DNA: TGTGCCAGCAGCGAGCAGCAGGGGAAAGGCTACACCTTC; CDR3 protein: CASSEQQGKGYTF
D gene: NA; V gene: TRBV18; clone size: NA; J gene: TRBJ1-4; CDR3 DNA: TGTGCCAGCTCACCATCAGCAACTAATGAAAAACTGTTTTTT; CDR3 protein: CASSPSATNEKLFF
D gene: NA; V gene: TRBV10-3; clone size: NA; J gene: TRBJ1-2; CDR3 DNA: TGTGCCATCAGGGAGGAAGACAGTCGGCGCTATGGCTACACCTTC; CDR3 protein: CAIREEDSRRYGYTF
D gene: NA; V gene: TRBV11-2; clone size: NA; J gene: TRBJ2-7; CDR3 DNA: TGTGCCAGCAGCTTAGGACTCATAACGATCAACGAGCAGTACTTC; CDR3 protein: CASSLGLITINEQYF
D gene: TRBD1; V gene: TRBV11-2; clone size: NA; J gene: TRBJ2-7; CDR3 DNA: TGTGCCAGCAGTCCAGGACAGGGACGCTACGAGCAGTACTTC; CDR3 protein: CASSPGQGRYEQYF
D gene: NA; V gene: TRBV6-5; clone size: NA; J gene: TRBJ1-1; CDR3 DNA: TGTGCCAGCAGTTACTCTGGGCAGACGAACACTGAAGCTTTCTTT; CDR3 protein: CASSYSGQTNTEAFF
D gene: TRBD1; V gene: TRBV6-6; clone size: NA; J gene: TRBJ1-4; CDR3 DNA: TGTGCCAGCAGTTACTCGAAACAGGGGCTAGAAAAACTGTTTTTT; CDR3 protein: CASSYSKQGLEKLFF
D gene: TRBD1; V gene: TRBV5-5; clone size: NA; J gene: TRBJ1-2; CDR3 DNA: TGTGCCAGCAGCTTGGCGGCCAGGGGGCCAGGTGGCTACACCTTC; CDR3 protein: CASSLAARGPGGYTF
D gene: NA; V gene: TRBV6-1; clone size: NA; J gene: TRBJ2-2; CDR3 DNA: TGTGCCCTCACACGGGAACCGGACACCGGGGAGCTGTTTTTT; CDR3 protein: CALTREPDTGELFF
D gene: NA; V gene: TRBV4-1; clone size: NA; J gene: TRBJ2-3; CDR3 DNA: TGCGCCAGCAGCCACAGCAGGGCTCAAGCTAGCACAGATACGCAGTATTTT; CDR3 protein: CASSHSRAQASTDTQYF
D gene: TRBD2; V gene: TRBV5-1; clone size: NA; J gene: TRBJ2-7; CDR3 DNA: TGCGCCAGCAGCTATTTCCGCTCGACTAGCGGGAACTCCTACGAGCAGTACTTC; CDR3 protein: CASSYFRSTSGNSYEQYF
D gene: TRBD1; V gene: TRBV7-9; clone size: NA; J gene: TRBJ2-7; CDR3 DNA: TGTTCCAGCAGCTCCCTGGAGGACAGGGGGTTCGCCTACGAGCAGTACTTC; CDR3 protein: CSSSSLEDRGFAYEQYF
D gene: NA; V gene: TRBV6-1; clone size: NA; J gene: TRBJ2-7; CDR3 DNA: TGTGCCAGCAGTGAAGCGGCCCACGAGCAGTACTTC; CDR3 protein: CASSEAAHEQYF
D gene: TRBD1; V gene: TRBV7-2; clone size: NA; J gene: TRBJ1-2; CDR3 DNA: TGTGCCAGCAGCTCCTCCAGGACAGGGGGGTTGCACTATGGCTACACCTTC; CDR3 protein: CASSSSRTGGLHYGYTF
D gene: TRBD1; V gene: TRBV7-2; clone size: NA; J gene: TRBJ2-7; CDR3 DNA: TGTGCCAGCAGCTACGGACAGGGATCCTACGAGCAGTACTTC; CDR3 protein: CASSYGQGSYEQYF
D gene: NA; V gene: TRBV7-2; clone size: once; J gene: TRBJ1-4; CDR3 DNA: TGTGCCAGCAGCTTAATGGCCGAAAAACTGTTTTTT; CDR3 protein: CASSLMAEKLFF
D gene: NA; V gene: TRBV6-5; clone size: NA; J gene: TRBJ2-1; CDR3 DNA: TGTGCCAGCAGTTACTGGGGAGTTCAAATGAGTGAGCAGTTCTTC; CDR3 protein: CASSYWGVQMSEQFF
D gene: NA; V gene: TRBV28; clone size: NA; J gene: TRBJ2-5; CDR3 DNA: TGTGCCAGCAGTTTTTCAGGGGACCAAGAGACCCAGTACTTC; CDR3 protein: CASSFSGDQETQYF
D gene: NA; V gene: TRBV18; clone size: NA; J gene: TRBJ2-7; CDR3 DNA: TGTGCCAGCTCACCACGAGTCGGCGGGTCGTCCTACGAGCAGTACTTC; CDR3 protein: CASSPRVGGSSYEQYF
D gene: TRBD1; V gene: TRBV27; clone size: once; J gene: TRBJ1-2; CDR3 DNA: TGTGCCAGCAGACCGGGACAGGGGGCGACTGGCTATGGCTACACCTTC; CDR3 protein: CASRPGQGATGYGYTF
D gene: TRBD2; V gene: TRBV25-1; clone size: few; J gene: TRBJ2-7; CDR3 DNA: TGTGCCAGCACTAGCGGCCAGAACTACGAGCAGTACTTC; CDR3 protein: CASTSGQNYEQYF
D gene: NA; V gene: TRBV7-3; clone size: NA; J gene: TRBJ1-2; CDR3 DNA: TGTGCCAGCAGTCTAAGGGGGGGGATTGGCTACACCTTC; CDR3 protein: CASSLRGGIGYTF
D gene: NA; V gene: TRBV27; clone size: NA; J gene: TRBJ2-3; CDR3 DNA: TGTGCCAGCACCTCCCACAGGGCTAACACAGATACGCAGTATTTT; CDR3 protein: CASTSHRANTDTQYF
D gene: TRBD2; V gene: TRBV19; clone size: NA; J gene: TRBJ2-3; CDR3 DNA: TGTGCCAGTAGTACCTCTCGACTAGCTAGCACAGATACGCAGTATTTT; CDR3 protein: CASSTSRLASTDTQYF
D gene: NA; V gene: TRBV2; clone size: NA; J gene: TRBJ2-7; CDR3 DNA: TGTGCCAGCAGTGTAGACGCGGCACAGTACTTC; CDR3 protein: CASSVDAAQYF
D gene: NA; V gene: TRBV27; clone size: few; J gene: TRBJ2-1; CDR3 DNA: TGTGCCAGCAGTTCCGGCGGAAGCTCCTACAATGAGCAGTTCTTC; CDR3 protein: CASSSGGSSYNEQFF
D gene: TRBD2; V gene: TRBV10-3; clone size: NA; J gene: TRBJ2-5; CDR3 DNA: TGTGCCATCAGTGTGGGAGGGGACCTAGGGGAGACCCAGTACTTC; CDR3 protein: CAISVGGDLGETQYF
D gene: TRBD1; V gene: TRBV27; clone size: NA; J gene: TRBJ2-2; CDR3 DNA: TGTGCCAGCAGTTCGACGACAGGGGTCTTCCCTTACACCGGGGAGCTGTTTTTT; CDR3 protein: CASSSTTGVFPYTGELFF
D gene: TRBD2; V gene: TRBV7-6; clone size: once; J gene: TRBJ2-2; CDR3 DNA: TGTGCCAGCAGCTTAGGCGGGGAGGGTTCCACCGGGGAGCTGTTTTTT; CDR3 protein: CASSLGGEGSTGELFF
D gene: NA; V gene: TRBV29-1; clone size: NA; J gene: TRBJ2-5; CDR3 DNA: TGCAGCGTTGCCTCGGGGGACAGAGCCCAGTACTTC; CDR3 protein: CSVASGDRAQYF
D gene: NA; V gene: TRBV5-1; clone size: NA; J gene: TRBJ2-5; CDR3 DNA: TGCGCCAGCAGCTCTATTTCACAAGAGACCCAGTACTTC; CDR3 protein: CASSSISQETQYF
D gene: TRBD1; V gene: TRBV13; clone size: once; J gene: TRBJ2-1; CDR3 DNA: TGTGCCAGCACCAACAGGGGGGTCCGGGCTGATGAGCAGTTCTTC; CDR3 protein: CASTNRGVRADEQFF
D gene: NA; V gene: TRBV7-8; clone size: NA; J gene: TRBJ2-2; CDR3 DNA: TGTGCCAGCAGCTTAGTTTCGGGACAGGCTACGGGGGGAGTCATAACCGGGGAGCTGTTTTTT; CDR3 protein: CASSLVSGQATGGVITGELFF
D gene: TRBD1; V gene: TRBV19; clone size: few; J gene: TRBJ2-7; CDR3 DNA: TGTGCCAGTAGTATGCAGGGGACAGGGGCCTACGAGCAGTACTTC; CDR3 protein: CASSMQGTGAYEQYF
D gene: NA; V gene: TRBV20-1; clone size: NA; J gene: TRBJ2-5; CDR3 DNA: TGCAGTGCTAGAGAAGGAGGGACCCAGTACTTC; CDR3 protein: CSAREGGTQYF
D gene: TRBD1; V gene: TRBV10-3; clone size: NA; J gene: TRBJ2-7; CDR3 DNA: TGTGCCACCGCCGGGACAGGGGAGTACGAGCAGTACTTC; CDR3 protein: CATAGTGEYEQYF
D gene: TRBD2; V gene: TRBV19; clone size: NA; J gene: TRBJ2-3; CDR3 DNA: TGTGCCAGTAGTCCCCCGGGGGGGAGGAGGGATACGCAGTATTTT; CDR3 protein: CASSPPGGRRDTQYF